These T cell receptor beta chains were read from a single sample in a study of T cells after posttransplantation cyclophosphamide. Here immunoSEQ multiplex PCR was the method, and the copy in TCRdb shows in-frame clones only, minus some. The sample includes a few thousand clones, about two thirds of them seen just once. This material consisted of PBMCs, taken 362 days after allogeneic stem cell transplant with posttransplant cyclophosphamide. All receptors come from a male patient over 55 who received an allogeneic stem cell transplant from an unrelated donor, was CMV-positive, and had acute GVHD only. Some T cells may be the graft donor's. The CDR3 runs from the conserved cysteine through the conserved F or W. A D gene is named only where the DNA matches it firmly. Size is stated for part of the rows, as once, few or many counts, or as a class when the clone is expanded.

cdr3_nt cdr3_aa v_call clone_size j_call d_call
TGTGCCAGCAAGGGAAATCCGGGACTAGCGGGACGAGGGTACTTC CASKGNPGLAGRGYF TRBV6-5 . TRBJ2-7 TRBD2
TGCGCCAGCAGCCAAGGGCTGCGACAGGGGATAAGAACAGATACGCAGTATTTT CASSQGLRQGIRTDTQYF TRBV4-3 few TRBJ2-3 TRBD1
TGTGCCAGCAGTGAACAGGGACACTCTGGAAACACCATATATTTT CASSEQGHSGNTIYF TRBV6-1 few TRBJ1-3 .
TGTGCCATCAGAGCCCAGGGAACTGATCAGCCCCAGCATTTT CAIRAQGTDQPQHF TRBV10-3 once TRBJ1-5 .
TGTGCCAGCAGCACCACAATCCGATTTTTTTACTACGAGCAGTACTTC CASSTTIRFFYYEQYF TRBV21-1 . TRBJ2-7 .
TGTGCCAGCAGTCAAATCGGGAGCTCCTACAATGAGCAGTTCTTC CASSQIGSSYNEQFF TRBV14 . TRBJ2-1 .
TGTGCCGGCAAACTAGCGGGTCGAGTTACCGGGGAGCTGTTTTTT CAGKLAGRVTGELFF TRBV30 few TRBJ2-2 TRBD2
TGCAGCGGGCGGACGTCGTTCGGACAGCACACAGATACGCAGTATTTT CSGRTSFGQHTDTQYF TRBV29-1 . TRBJ2-3 .
TGTGCCAGCACCCCGGGACAGGGACGGAACACTGAAGCTTTCTTT CASTPGQGRNTEAFF TRBV6-1 . TRBJ1-1 TRBD1
TGTGCCAGCAGCTTAAACCACCCCGGTCAGCCCCAGCATTTT CASSLNHPGQPQHF TRBV7-9 . TRBJ1-5 .
TGTGCCAGCAGTGCAGGGGCGGGGGGTGGAGAGACCCAGTACTTC CASSAGAGGGETQYF TRBV2 . TRBJ2-5 TRBD2
TGCGCCAGCAGCCCGTCGACAGGCCCGGCAACTAATGAAAAACTGTTTTTT CASSPSTGPATNEKLFF TRBV5-1 . TRBJ1-4 .
TGTGCCAGCAGATCTCAGGGGTACGGCGCTTTCTTT CASRSQGYGAFF TRBV7-2 . TRBJ1-1 .
TGCGCCAGCAGCTCGCGGACAGGGGAGGGCAATGAGCAGTTCTTC CASSSRTGEGNEQFF TRBV5-1 . TRBJ2-1 TRBD1
TGTGCCAGCAGCCGGGGGTCGACCTACAATGAGCAGTTCTTC CASSRGSTYNEQFF TRBV27 . TRBJ2-1 .
TGTGCCAGCAGCTTGTTGGGCAGGGGGCTCGATGAGCAGTTCTTC CASSLLGRGLDEQFF TRBV7-2 . TRBJ2-1 TRBD1
TGTGCCAGCAGCGTCCAAACAGGGGGCGGGACGCAGTATTTT CASSVQTGGGTQYF TRBV14 . TRBJ2-3 TRBD1
TGTGCCAGCTCACAAAAGGTGTCGGGTGCTTTGGTATTT CASSQKVSGALVF TRBV18 few TRBJ1-6 .
TGTGCCAGCAGTATAGAAGTCGGGGAGCTGTTTTTT CASSIEVGELFF TRBV6-6 . TRBJ2-2 .
TGTGCCAGCAGCTACTACTACGAGCAGTACTTC CASSYYYEQYF TRBV5-6 . TRBJ2-7 .
TGTGCCATCAGTGATAGTAGTTACTCTGGAAACACCATATATTTT CAISDSSYSGNTIYF TRBV10-3 few TRBJ1-3 .
TGTGCCAGCAGCTCGGACACCTACACTGAAGCTTTCTTT CASSSDTYTEAFF TRBV7-3 . TRBJ1-1 .
TGTGCCAGTAGTATGGTGTGGACTAGCGGCAATGAGCAGTTCTTC CASSMVWTSGNEQFF TRBV19 . TRBJ2-1 TRBD2
TGTGCCAGCAGCCATGACAGTCAAGAGACCCAGTACTTC CASSHDSQETQYF TRBV7-2 . TRBJ2-5 .
TGTGCCAGCAGTTACCTCGGGAACACTGAAGCTTTCTTT CASSYLGNTEAFF TRBV6-5 . TRBJ1-1 .
TGCGCCAGCAGCTTGGGGGGCTCGGAGGAGACCCAGTACTTC CASSLGGSEETQYF TRBV5-1 once TRBJ2-5 .
TGTGCCAGTAGTCCCAGACAGGGGGGAAGCTACACCTTC CASSPRQGGSYTF TRBV19 . TRBJ1-2 TRBD1